Following are 24 T cell receptor beta chains from one sample sequenced in a study of T cell responses to AZD1222 COVID-19 vaccine. The assay was immunoSEQ multiplex PCR, and TCRdb's table has in-frame clones only and misses some. Of approximately 150,000 clones listed, under 90% are singletons. The source material was peripheral blood, sampled 28 days after the second AZD1222 dose. These receptors all come from an adult who received the AZD1222 COVID-19 vaccine.

The rearrangement joins TRBV5-1 to TRBJ2-2; weak D call: TRBD1 (5 bases). This CDR3 is 15 amino acids long. Per germline, CDR1 SGHRS and CDR2 YFSETQ. V was trimmed by 3 bases and J by 5 bases, leaving 14 bases between them. Here the CDR3 DNA reads TGCGCCAGCAGCTGGGGATCCCAGGGTACCGGGGAGCTGTTTTTT. Amino acid sequence: CASSWGSQGTGELFF.

This clone was found once. The gene calls are TRBV2 and TRBJ2-5; possible D gene TRBD2, 5 bases. This CDR3 spans 14 amino acids. CDR1 SNHLY and CDR2 FYNNEI come from the germline V gene. V was trimmed by 6 bases and J by 2 bases, leaving 13 bases between them. The CDR3 DNA sequence: TGTGCCAGCAGCAAAACTAGAGAACAAGAGACCCAGTACTTC. The encoded protein is CASSKTREQETQYF. The entire variable domain, with the rest obtained from reference TRBV2 and TRBJ2-5, is as follows: EPEVTQTPSHQVTQMGQEVILRCVPISNHLYFYWYRQILGQKVEFLVSFYNNEISEKSEIFDDQFSVERPDGSNFTLKIRSTKLEDSAMYFCASSKTREQETQYFGPGTRLLVL.

The rearrangement uses TRBV5-6 and TRBJ1-5; D uncertain. CDR1 is SGHDT and CDR2 is YYEEEE in the germline V gene. Deletions cut 3 bases from V and 6 bases from J, with 10 bases between. This CDR3 has 13 amino acids. The CDR3 reads CASSSGRSQPQHF. The CDR3, as DNA: TGTGCCAGCAGCTCAGGACGGAGTCAGCCCCAGCATTTT.

This sequence joins TRBV3-1 (or the pseudogene TRBV3-2) and TRBJ1-5, with D maybe TRBD1 (6 bases). The CDR3 has 17 amino acids. Germline V gives CDR1 LGHDT, CDR2 YNNKEL (reference sequence). Trimming took off 1 base at V and 5 bases at J, with 18 bases between the two ends. CDR3 amino acids: CASSQGDFRGADQPQHF. CDR3 nucleotide sequence: TGTGCCAGCAGCCAAGGGGATTTTCGGGGGGCCGATCAGCCCCAGCATTTT.

The V gene is TRBV7-6, the J gene TRBJ1-1, with D possibly TRBD1 on 6 matching bases. The germline gives CDR1 SGHVS, CDR2 FNYEAQ. The CDR3 runs to 15 residues. V dropped 4 bases and J dropped 7 bases, with 19 bases sitting between them. This CDR3 is CASSSLRGGAGEAFF. The DNA of the CDR3 is TGTGCCAGCAGCTCCCTAAGGGGGGGGGCAGGTGAAGCTTTCTTT.

The rearrangement links TRBV15 to TRBJ2-2; D possibly uses TRBD1 or TRBD2 (5 bases each). With 8 bases removed from V and 0 bases from J, the gap between germline ends came to 13 bases. Germline-derived CDR1 and CDR2 are LNHNV and YYDKDF (reference sequence). The CDR3 loop spans 15 amino acids. The CDR3 is CATERGAPNTGELFF. In DNA, the CDR3 is TGTGCCACCGAACGAGGGGCCCCGAACACCGGGGAGCTGTTTTTT.

The rearrangement joins TRBV28 to TRBJ1-3; D uncertain. The germline gives CDR1 MDHEN, CDR2 SYDVKM. The CDR3 consists of 13 residues. The V end was cut by 1 base, the J end by 10 bases, with 11 bases between. The DNA of the CDR3 is TGTGCCAGCAGTTTATTATTACGAGATACCATATATTTT. It yields the protein CASSLLLRDTIYF.

This clone was recorded only once. This rearrangement joins TRBV27 to TRBJ2-3; the D gene is possibly TRBD2 (6 bases). Trimming left V 7 bases short and J 2 bases short, with 13 bases between. Germline loops: CDR1 MNHEY, CDR2 SMNVEV (reference sequence). This CDR3 has 14 amino acids. The CDR3 nucleotides read TGTGCCAGCATGGCTAGCGTTTTCACAGATACGCAGTATTTT. As protein: CASMASVFTDTQYF.

In DNA, the CDR3 is TGCGCCAGCAGCGGTGACCGTGGGCGGAACACTGAAGCTTTCTTT. Translating it yields CASSGDRGRNTEAFF. The gene calls are TRBV5-1 and TRBJ1-1; D unclear. This CDR3 is built from 15 residues. The germline gives CDR1 SGHRS, CDR2 YFSETQ. Deletions cut 4 bases from V and 1 base from J, with 14 bases between.

The rearrangement uses TRBV12-3 or TRBV12-4 and TRBJ1-2, with a tentative D call TRBD1 (5 bases). V lost 5 bases, J lost 2 bases, and 9 bases lay in between. CDR3 length equals 13 residues. The CDR3 DNA reads as TGTGCCAGCAGTCCGGGACTGAACTATGGCTACACCTTC. It codes for CASSPGLNYGYTF.

This chain joins TRBV28 and TRBJ2-7; tentatively, D is TRBD2 (5 bases). Germline V CDR1 and CDR2: MDHEN, SYDVKM. The CDR3 spans 12 residues. Trimming took off 7 bases at V and 4 bases at J, with 11 bases between the two ends. This CDR3 is CASTLGSYEQYF. Written as DNA, the CDR3 is TGTGCCAGCACCCTAGGGAGTTACGAGCAGTACTTC.

The chain links TRBV28 to TRBJ1-2; tentative D call: TRBD1 (5 bases). CDR3 length: 14 amino acids. Germline values: CDR1 MDHEN, CDR2 SYDVKM. The V and J ends lost 4 bases and 4 bases respectively, with 13 bases between them. CDR3 residues: CASSSTVGSYGYTF. The CDR3 bases are TGTGCCAGCAGTTCGACAGTGGGAAGCTATGGCTACACCTTC.

This clone was detected only once. The chain combines TRBV5-5 with TRBJ1-1; perhaps TRBD1 as D (6 bases). Deletions cut 0 bases from V and 4 bases from J, with 13 bases between. This CDR3 spans 15 amino acids. The germline V gene encodes CDR1 SGHKS and CDR2 YYEKEE (reference sequence). Here the CDR3 DNA reads TGTGCCAGCAGCTTGGTTCCGGGGGGCGGCACTGAAGCTTTCTTT. Translated: CASSLVPGGGTEAFF.

The chain has TRBV2 and TRBJ2-1, with 7 bases fitting TRBD1. The germline V gene encodes CDR1 SNHLY and CDR2 FYNNEI. The length of the CDR3 is 14 residues. With V trimmed by 5 bases and J by 2 bases, 3 bases remained unmatched. The DNA for the CDR3 is TGTGCCAGCAGTTTACAGGGGCCCTACAATGAGCAGTTCTTC. It specifies CASSLQGPYNEQFF.

This clone is a singleton in its sample. The chain couples TRBV6-1 to TRBJ1-5; no clear D. With 1 base removed from V and 1 base from J, the gap between germline ends came to 8 bases. This CDR3 is 15 amino acids long. CDR1 and CDR2 (germline): MNHNS, SASEGT. This CDR3 reads CASSEVPRSNQPQHF. The CDR3 coding sequence is TGTGCCAGCAGTGAAGTCCCACGGAGCAATCAGCCCCAGCATTTT.

The genes are TRBV21-1 and TRBJ1-5; the DNA was not used to check the table's D call, TRBD1. TRBV21-1 is a documented pseudogene. The CDR3 loop spans 16 amino acids. Here the CDR3 DNA reads TGTGCCAGCAGTTCCGAATCTGACAGGTACAATCAGCCCCAGCATTTT. Translation gives CASSSESDRYNQPQHF.

The chain joins TRBV28 to TRBJ1-1; maybe TRBD1 (6 bases). Germline V gene lookup returns CDR1 MDHEN and CDR2 SYDVKM. V shed 3 bases and J shed 6 bases, with 14 bases lying between them. CDR3 size: 14 residues. The CDR3 coding sequence is TGTGCCAGCAGTTTGAGCCGGGGGCCTCCTGAAGCTTTCTTT. Translated: CASSLSRGPPEAFF. Full variable domain (rest looked up from reference TRBV28 and TRBJ1-1): DVKVTQSSRYLVKRTGEKVFLECVQDMDHENMFWYRQDPGLGLRLIYFSYDVKMKEKGDIPEGYSVSREKKERFSLILESASTNQTSMYLCASSLSRGPPEAFFGQGTRLTVV.

The gene calls are TRBV30 and TRBJ1-1, with a possible D match to TRBD1 (6 bases). The germline CDR1 and CDR2 sequences are GTSNPN and SVGIG (reference sequence). The CDR3 extends over 10 amino acids. Trimming took 5 bases from V and 7 from J, leaving 8 bases between them. In DNA, the CDR3 is TGTGCCTGGGGGACAATTGAAGCTTTCTTT. This gives the protein CAWGTIEAFF.

The rearrangement uses TRBV28 and TRBJ1-2; 12 positions agree with TRBD1. With 5 bases clipped from V and 1 base from J, the junction kept 8 bases outside the gene matches. CDR1 is MDHEN, CDR2 SYDVKM, per germline. CDR3 length equals 17 residues. The CDR3 sequence: CASSNTGTGGSNYGYTF. The DNA for the CDR3 is TGTGCCAGCAGTAATACCGGGACAGGGGGCAGTAACTATGGCTACACCTTC.

The rearrangement joins TRBV10-3 to TRBJ2-2; D is unresolved. Germline CDR1 reads ENHRY; CDR2 reads SYGVKD. Trimming took off 2 bases at V and 6 bases at J, with 4 bases between the two ends. The CDR3 is 12 residues long. The DNA for the CDR3 is TGTGCCATCAGTGAGAGAGCCGGGGAGCTGTTTTTT. As protein: CAISERAGELFF.

This clone was counted once. The chain links TRBV19 to TRBJ2-2, with no clear D. V was clipped by 7 bases and J by 4 bases, with 10 bases between them. Looked up from germline, CDR1 is LNHDA and CDR2 is SQIVND (reference sequence). The CDR3 covers 13 residues. The CDR3, as DNA: TGTGCCAGTACCGGCAGCCCCACCGGGGAGCTGTTTTTT. Its protein is CASTGSPTGELFF.

The chain combines TRBV19 with TRBJ2-5, with D uncertain. The germline V gene has CDR1 LNHDA and CDR2 SQIVND (reference sequence). Trimming stripped 6 bases from V and 2 bases from J, with 13 bases between. The CDR3 totals 14 residues. CDR3 amino acids: CASSRRQVQETQYF. The CDR3 bases are TGTGCCAGTAGCCGTCGCCAGGTTCAAGAGACCCAGTACTTC.

The chain recombines TRBV5-1 with TRBJ1-5; 9 bases map to TRBD1. V lost 4 bases, J lost 0 bases, and 2 bases stayed unmatched. In germline, CDR1 is SGHRS, CDR2 YFSETQ. The CDR3 has 15 amino acids. The CDR3 DNA reads TGCGCCAGCAGCCAGACAGGGGGTAGCAATCAGCCCCAGCATTTT. It encodes CASSQTGGSNQPQHF.

This clone occurred once. The rearrangement joins TRBV6-1 to TRBJ1-1; D is perhaps TRBD1 (6 bases). The CDR3 totals 14 residues. Germline V gives CDR1 MNHNS, CDR2 SASEGT. With 3 bases removed from V and 3 bases from J, the gap between germline ends came to 11 bases. The CDR3 sequence: CASSEGGGDTEAFF. Written as DNA, the CDR3 is TGTGCCAGCAGTGAGGGAGGGGGGGACACTGAAGCTTTCTTT.